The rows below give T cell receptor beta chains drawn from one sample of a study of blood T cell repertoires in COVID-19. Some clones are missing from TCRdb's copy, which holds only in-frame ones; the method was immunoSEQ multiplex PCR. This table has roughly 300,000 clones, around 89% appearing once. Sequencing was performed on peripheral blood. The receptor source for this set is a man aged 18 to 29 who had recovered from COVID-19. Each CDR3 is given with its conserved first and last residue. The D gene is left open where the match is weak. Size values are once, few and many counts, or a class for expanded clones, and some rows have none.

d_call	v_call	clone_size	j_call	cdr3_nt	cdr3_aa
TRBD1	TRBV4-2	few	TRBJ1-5	TGTGCCAGCAGCCAGGGACAGGGGGCCCATCAGCCCCAGCATTTT	CASSQGQGAHQPQHF
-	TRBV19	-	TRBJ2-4	TGTGCCAGTATCCCACAGGGTGGCAAAAACATTCAGTACTTC	CASIPQGGKNIQYF
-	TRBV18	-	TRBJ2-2	TGTGCCAGCTCACCACCAACCGGGACTGATAAGGCCGGGGAGCTGTTTTTT	CASSPPTGTDKAGELFF
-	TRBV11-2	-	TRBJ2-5	TGTGCCAGCAGCTTAGGGGGGGTCAGGTCGGAGACCCAGTACTTC	CASSLGGVRSETQYF
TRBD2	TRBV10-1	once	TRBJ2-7	TGCGCCAGCAGTGGGAGGGGGGAGTCAGACGAGACTAGCGGGGACTACGAGCAGTACTTC	CASSGRGESDETSGDYEQYF
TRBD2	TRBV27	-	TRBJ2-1	TGTGCCAGCAGTTTAGCGGGGGGGCCGGGGAATGAGCAGTTCTTC	CASSLAGGPGNEQFF
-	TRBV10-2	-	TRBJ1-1	TGCGCCAGCAGTGTAGACTCGGGAAACACTGAAGCTTTCTTT	CASSVDSGNTEAFF
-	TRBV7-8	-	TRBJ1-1	TGTGCCAGCAGCTCGACTTGGAACACTGAAGCTTTCTTT	CASSSTWNTEAFF
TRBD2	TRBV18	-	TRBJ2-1	TGTGCCAGCTCACCCGGACTAGCGGGAGGATCCTACAATGAGCAGTTCTTC	CASSPGLAGGSYNEQFF
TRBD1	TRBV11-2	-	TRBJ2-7	TGTGCCAGCAGCACCCGGGACAGGGTAACCTACGAGCAGTACTTC	CASSTRDRVTYEQYF
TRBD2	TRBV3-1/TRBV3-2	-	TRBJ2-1	TGTGCCAGCAGCCAAGGGACTAGCGGGAGGGCCCTGTTCTTC	CASSQGTSGRALFF
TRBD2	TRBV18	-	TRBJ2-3	TGTGCCAGCTCAACCCGGTTAGCGGGAGGCACAGATACGCAGTATTTT	CASSTRLAGGTDTQYF
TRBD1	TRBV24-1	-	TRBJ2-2	TGTGCCACCAGCCTTGGTGGGACAGGGCACACCGGGGAGCTGTTTTTT	CATSLGGTGHTGELFF
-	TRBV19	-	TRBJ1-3	TGTGCCAGTAGTATTAAAGAGTACTCTGGAAACACCATATATTTT	CASSIKEYSGNTIYF
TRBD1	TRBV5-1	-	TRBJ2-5	TGCGCCAGCAGCCAGGACAGGGGACCACTTGGGACCCAGTACTTC	CASSQDRGPLGTQYF
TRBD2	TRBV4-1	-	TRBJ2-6	TGCGCCAGCAGCCAAGGCCCTTTAGGGAGGGGCCACTCTGGGGCCAACGTCCTGACTTTC	CASSQGPLGRGHSGANVLTF
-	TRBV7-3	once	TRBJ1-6	TGTGCCAGCAGCTCCACAGGGACTTCACCCCTCCACTTT	CASSSTGTSPLHF
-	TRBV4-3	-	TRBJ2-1	TGCGCCAGCAGTCCAACTCCCGTTTCCTACAATGAGCAGTTCTTC	CASSPTPVSYNEQFF
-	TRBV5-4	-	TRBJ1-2	TGTGCCAGCAGCTTAAACAGGGCTAACTATGGCTACACCTTC	CASSLNRANYGYTF
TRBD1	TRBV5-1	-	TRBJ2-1	TGCGCCAGCAGCTATGGGACAGGGTCGGGGAATGAGCAGTTCTTC	CASSYGTGSGNEQFF
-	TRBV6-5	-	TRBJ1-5	TGTGCCAGCCTCCGGGGGGGAGATCAGCCCCAGCATTTT	CASLRGGDQPQHF
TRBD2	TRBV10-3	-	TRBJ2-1	TGTGCCGTTAGCGGGGGGAGCAATGAGCAGTTCTTC	CAVSGGSNEQFF
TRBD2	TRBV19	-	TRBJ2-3	TGTGCCAGTAGACTAGCGAGCACAGATACGCAGTATTTT	CASRLASTDTQYF
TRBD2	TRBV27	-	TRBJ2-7	TGTGCCAGCAGTTTAGCGGGGGGGCCAAACGAGCAGTACTTC	CASSLAGGPNEQYF
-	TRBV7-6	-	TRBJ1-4	TGTGCCAGCAGCCTCCGGACATCAAGTGGAGAAAAACTGTTTTTT	CASSLRTSSGEKLFF
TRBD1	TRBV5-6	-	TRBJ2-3	TGTGCCAGCAGCTTTGGGGACAGGGAAGGAGATACGCAGTATTTT	CASSFGDREGDTQYF
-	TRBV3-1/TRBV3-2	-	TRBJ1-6	TGTGCCAGCAGCCAAGATAACAGGGTGGAAAATTCACCCCTCCACTTT	CASSQDNRVENSPLHF
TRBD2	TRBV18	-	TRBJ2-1	TGTGCCAGCTCACATAGTGGGACTAGCGCACATGAGCAGTTCTTC	CASSHSGTSAHEQFF
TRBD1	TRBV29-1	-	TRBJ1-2	TGCAGCGTCGAACGGACCGGGACAGGGGGCAAGGGCTACACCTTC	CSVERTGTGGKGYTF
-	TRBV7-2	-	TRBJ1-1	TGTGCCAGCAGCTTAGTGGTACAGATTGAAGCTTTCTTT	CASSLVVQIEAFF
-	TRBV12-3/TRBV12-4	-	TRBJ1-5	TGTGCCAGCAGTTGGGCCGGCCAGCCCCAGCATTTT	CASSWAGQPQHF
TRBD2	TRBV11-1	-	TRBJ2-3	TGTGCCAGCAGCTTCGGCGGGAGAGTGACAGATACGCAGTATTTT	CASSFGGRVTDTQYF
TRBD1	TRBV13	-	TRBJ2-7	TGTGCCAGCAGCTTAGGCGGCCCGGGACAGAGGATTTCCTACGAGCAGTACTTC	CASSLGGPGQRISYEQYF
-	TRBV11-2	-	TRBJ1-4	TGTGCCAGCAGCTCAACCCCACCAGGTTTAAATGAAAAACTGTTTTTT	CASSSTPPGLNEKLFF
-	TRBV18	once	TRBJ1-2	TGTGCCAGCTCACCAGAGGGAGTAGCTAACTATGGCTACACCTTC	CASSPEGVANYGYTF
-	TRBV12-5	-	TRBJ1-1	TGTGCTAGTGGTTTCTGGAACACTGAAGCTTTCTTT	CASGFWNTEAFF
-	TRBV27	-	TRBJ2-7	TGTGCCAGCAGTTTTGGGCCGACGACCTACGAGCAGTACTTC	CASSFGPTTYEQYF
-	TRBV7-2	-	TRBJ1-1	TGTGCCAGCAGCTTATTCTCCGGGAAGAACACTGAAGCTTTCTTT	CASSLFSGKNTEAFF
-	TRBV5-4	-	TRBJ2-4	TGTGCCAGCAGCTTACCTAGCCTAGCCATTCAGTACTTC	CASSLPSLAIQYF
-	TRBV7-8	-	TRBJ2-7	TGTGCCAGCAGTGTAGGGAGGGGGAACTACGAGCAGTACTTC	CASSVGRGNYEQYF
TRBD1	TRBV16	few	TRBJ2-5	TGTGCCAGCAGCCAACTCTCTGGACAGGGAGAGACCCAGTACTTC	CASSQLSGQGETQYF
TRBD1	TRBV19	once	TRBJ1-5	TGTGCCAGTATAGAGACAGGGTATAGCAATCAGCCCCAGCATTTT	CASIETGYSNQPQHF
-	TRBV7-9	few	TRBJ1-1	TGTGCCAGCAGCTTAGCCCCCCGGGGGGCTTTCTTT	CASSLAPRGAFF
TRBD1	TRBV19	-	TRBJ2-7	TGTGCCAGTAGTTCGGGGACAGGGGGCTACGAGCAGTACTTC	CASSSGTGGYEQYF
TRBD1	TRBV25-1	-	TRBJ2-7	TGTGCCAGCAGTGCCGGGACAGGGCCCTACGAGCAGTACTTC	CASSAGTGPYEQYF
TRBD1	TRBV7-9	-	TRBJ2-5	TGTGCCAGCAGCTTCCCGGGACAGCACCTCCGGGAGACCCAGTACTTC	CASSFPGQHLRETQYF
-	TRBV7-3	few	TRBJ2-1	TGTGCCAGCAGCTTAACCGGGTACAATGAGCAGTTCTTC	CASSLTGYNEQFF
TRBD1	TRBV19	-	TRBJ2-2	TGTGCCAGTAGTCCCTTCTCCGGGACAGGCCCCACCGGGGAGCTGTTTTTT	CASSPFSGTGPTGELFF
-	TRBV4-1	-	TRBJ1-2	TGCGCCAGCAGCCAAGTGTCTAGGGAGGCCTATGGCTACACCTTC	CASSQVSREAYGYTF